The TCR beta chain described here comes from a study of shared clonotypes between healthy human individuals. Splitting the CD4+ cells yielded a CD45RA+ naive subset and a CD45RA-negative memory subset. Study-level results: The researchers took only blood, and tissue repertoires probably look different. Non-shared clonotypes showed lower generation probabilities than clonotypes common to all four donors.

Deep-level settings were used for running the assay. The table came from immunoSEQ multiplex PCR; TCRdb's copy has only in-frame clones and leaves some out. The table includes millions of clones, 85% to 95% detected once. With regard to this clone: The target antigen is unknown.

The CDR3 sequence is 16 residues long. J gave up 7 bases and V 1 base, and 8 bases lay outside the gene matches. Per germline, CDR1 MGHRA and CDR2 YSYEKL. Sample: naive CD4+ T cells sorted from blood. Indicated subset: CD45RA+ positively selected. The clonotype originates from a man between 18 and 29 years old in good health. The V call is TRBV4-1, the J call TRBJ2-7, with 12 bases fitting TRBD2. CDR3 coding DNA: TGCGCCAGCAGCCAAGCACTAGCGGGGGGCCGGGGAGAGCAGTACTTC. The encoded protein is CASSQALAGGRGEQYF.